The present entry profiles one T cell receptor beta chain with its context. The antigen is not known. The data stem from a study of blood T cells in healthy people across ages. For the study at large: Through template switching, about one barcoded beta molecule was captured per two T cells, as measured in model experiments.

The draw of peripheral blood yielded approximately 11 milliliters from each donor. Isolation per sample recovered at least 7 million PBMCs. Germline V gives CDR1 SEHNR, CDR2 FQNEAQ (reference sequence). Trimming at V came to 3 bases and at J to 1 base, leaving 13 bases not matched to a gene. This CDR3 contains 18 residues. With a J-beta primer mix and a sample-barcoded 5' primer, a second PCR ran roughly 6 to 11 cycles. TCRdb analysed the 5' RACE reads with MiXCR anew, one entry per CDR3 protein. The repertoire holds 600,000 or so distinct CDR3 sequences, with about 28% as singletons. Findings and limits, study-wide: Any changes in expanded clonotypes were possibly confounded, as donor CMV status remained unknown.

The rearrangement uses TRBV7-9 and TRBJ1-1; 8 nucleotides match TRBD1. The sequencing input was blood. This TCR was sampled from a woman older than 75 in good health. In nucleotides, the CDR3 is TGTGCCAGCAGCTTCCAGGGACAGGCCCTCAGGGGGAACACTGAAGCTTTCTTT. Translation gives CASSFQGQALRGNTEAFF.